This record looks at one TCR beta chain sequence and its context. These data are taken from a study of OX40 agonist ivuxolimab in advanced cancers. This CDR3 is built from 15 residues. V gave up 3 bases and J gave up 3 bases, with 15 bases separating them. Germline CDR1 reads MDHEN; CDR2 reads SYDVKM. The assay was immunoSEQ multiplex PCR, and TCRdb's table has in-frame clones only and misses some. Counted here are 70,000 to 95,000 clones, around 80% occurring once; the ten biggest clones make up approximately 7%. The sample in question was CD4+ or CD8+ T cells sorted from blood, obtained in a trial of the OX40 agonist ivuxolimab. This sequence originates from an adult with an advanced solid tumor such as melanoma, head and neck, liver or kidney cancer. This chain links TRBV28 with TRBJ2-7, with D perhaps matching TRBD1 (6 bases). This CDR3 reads CASSFPAGVIYEQYF. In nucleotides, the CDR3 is TGTGCCAGCAGTTTTCCGGCAGGGGTAATCTACGAGCAGTACTTC.